What follows describes a single T cell receptor (beta chain). The antigen is undetermined. A minimum of one pre-ART and two post-ART PBMC samples existed for each donor. This specimen comes from a study of long-term antiretroviral therapy in people with HIV. At the level of the study: It was about a decade after the earliest samples that the 2015 immediate-ART recommendation appeared. Study-level points and caveats: Blood specimens, gathered between about 2004 and 2018, were possibly obtained under older ART regimens. Whichever time point was examined, clones expanded before ART dominated the repertoire.

The ends were cut back, 2 bases at V and 7 bases at J, with 12 bases in the middle. Per the germline V gene, CDR1 is GTSNPN and CDR2 is SVGIG (reference sequence). CDR3 length equals 12 residues. With survey level as its setting, the immunoSEQ assay was v3.0. Assay used: immunoSEQ multiplex PCR; TCRdb lists only in-frame clones, some missing. The sample records around 15,000 clones, about 79% being singletons. The source of this sequence is a woman aged 50 to 65 with HIV. The source material was unsorted PBMCs, sampled 1.5 years before starting antiretroviral therapy. The chain couples TRBV30 to TRBJ2-7; D gene unclear. CDR3 nucleotide sequence: TGTGCCTGGAGTTTGGCTGTGGGGGAGCAGTACTTC. It yields the protein CAWSLAVGEQYF. The whole variable domain, filled in from reference TRBV30 and TRBJ2-7, reads SQTIHQWPATLVQPVGSPLSLECTVEGTSNPNLYWYRQAAGRGLQLLFYSVGIGQISSEVPQNLSASRPQDRQFILSSKKLLLSDSGFYLCAWSLAVGEQYFGPGTRLTVT.